This T cell receptor beta chain was identified during a study of CD8 T cells in Susac syndrome (dated by TCRdb to between 2018 and 2020). Concerning the study at large: Repertoire sequencing was used to test whether CD8+ T cell activation and differentiation in Susac syndrome was antigen driven. The study at large found these results: The study acknowledged that relatively few individuals were included in the TCR sequencing and HLA analysis.

CDR3 length: 15 amino acids, cysteine to phenylalanine. Kept here is only the CDR3 DNA, which spans 45 bases and is read in frame from base 1. V lost 3 bases and J lost 5 bases, and the count of bases not matched to a germline gene is 8. CDR1 and CDR2 are read off the germline V gene (reference sequence) as MNHEY and SMNVEV. This clonotype occurred once. What this receptor recognizes is not known. No base quality information exists; no much larger clone differs at one position. A lone read is weak support. RNA was extracted with the RNeasy kit and 0.5 to 1 ug was reverse transcribed using random hexamers. TCR beta CDR3 regions were amplified with the immunoSEQ multiplex PCR assay covering 54 Vbeta and 13 Jbeta segments. PCR amplification bias was corrected by using a synthetic template baseline for primer optimization and computational correction. Processing in the source paper ran as follows. Reads were annotated to V, D and J genes according to IMGT and were analyzed with immunoSEQ Analyzer, with only productive sequences retained. Clonality was calculated as one minus the Shannon entropy normalized by log2 of the number of productive unique sequences. Public and private clones were assessed among the 100 most prevalent clones of each patient and control. Clones were defined as Susac-specific if absent from the healthy and MS cohorts, from approximately 1,100 published viral clones and from other ImmuneACCESS disease sequences. The public reads were run again by TCRdb, first through fastp at Q25 and then through MiXCR, and only productive beta chains were kept. All rows with the same CDR3 protein become a single entry with the most common DNA and genes. These V and J calls derive from TCRdb rather than the authors' analysis. The sample contains roughly 200,000 distinct CDR3 sequences, about 95% of them found a single time. Of the sample, approximately 0.1% falls within the top ten clones.

Peripheral blood CD8+ and CD4+ T cells from healthy donors, Susac syndrome patients and multiple sclerosis patients were profiled using high-throughput TCR beta sequencing. The healthy donors served as controls matched for age and sex. Bulk CD8+ and CD4+ T cells were purified by magnetic negative isolation, while CD8+ TEMRA cells were enriched using FACS. Blood was collected in EDTA tubes and processed within 24 hours, with PBMCs isolated through density gradient centrifugation. PBMCs destined for TCR sequencing were cryopreserved in liquid nitrogen and later thawed in a 37 °C water bath. A purity of at least 90% was achieved for sorted or isolated CD4+, CD8+ and CD8+ TEMRA cells.

The chain links TRBV27 with TRBJ2-3, with 7 junctional bases fitting TRBD1. The sequenced material came from CD4+ T cells from PBMCs. The sequence was obtained from a human donor in good health. This receptor carries the CDR3 CASSFRQGAVDTQYF. At the DNA level, the sequence is TGTGCCAGCAGTTTCAGACAGGGCGCCGTAGATACGCAGTATTTT.